Sequencing of this TCR beta chain was carried out in a study of blood T cell repertoires in COVID-19. Data came from immunoSEQ multiplex PCR; TCRdb stores just in-frame clones and leaves some out. The sample includes around 200,000 clones, about 91% of them seen just once. V shed 4 bases and J shed 6 bases, with 18 bases lying between them. This CDR3 is built from 15 residues. Germline V gives CDR1 LGHNT, CDR2 FRNRAP. The chain carries TRBV12-5 and TRBJ2-5; D call uncertain. This TCR came from a man younger than 35 with acute COVID-19. The sample was PBMCs or T cells enriched from blood (not recorded which). CDR3 DNA sequence: TGTGCTAGTGGTTCTACAACAGTAGGCGTCCAGACCCAGTACTTC. This encodes CASGSTTVGVQTQYF. Filled out from reference TRBV12-5 and TRBJ2-5, the complete variable domain reads DARVTQTPRHKVTEMGQEVTMRCQPILGHNTVFWYRQTMMQGLELLAYFRNRAPLDDSGMPKDRFSAEMPDATLATLKIQPSEPRDSAVYFCASGSTTVGVQTQYFGPGTRLLVL.